This T cell receptor (beta chain) was sequenced in a study of blood T cell repertoires in COVID-19. Study at large: Some COVID-19 samples were acute and others convalescent; all came from the United States, Italy and Spain. In each case, the material was cDNA or gDNA derived from T cells, B-cell-depleted T cells, or PBMCs.

Per the original methods: Quantification of nucleated cells was approximated via reference gene primer amplification. The repertoire was sequenced with immunoSEQ multiplex PCR; TCRdb's copy has only in-frame clones and lacks some. That table furnishes V, J and clone size, whereas the DNA furnished D and trimming. The table includes 200,000 to 250,000 clones, approximately 87% detected once. Sequencing was done on a sample of peripheral blood. The sequence was collected from a woman aged 70 to 79 with active or convalescent COVID-19.

In DNA, the CDR3 is TGTGCCTGGGTTGGGAGTGGGCCGGGAAACATTCAGTACTTC. This codes for CAWVGSGPGNIQYF. The chain recombines TRBV30 with TRBJ2-4; a weak D match, TRBD2 (5 bases). CDR1 GTSNPN and CDR2 SVGIG come from the germline V gene (reference sequence). The CDR3 runs 14 residues. Trimming cost V 5 bases and J 6 bases, with 17 bases left between them.